Each of the 22 T cell receptor beta chains below was sequenced from the same sample in a study of blood T cell repertoires in COVID-19. The data were produced by immunoSEQ multiplex PCR, yet TCRdb's version contains in-frame clones alone and is incomplete. The table lists about 75,000 clones, around 83% of them singletons. The sample consisted of peripheral blood. The receptors here all came from a woman in her forties or fifties with acute or convalescent COVID-19.

This chain joins TRBV19 and TRBJ2-1; 11 bases agree with TRBD2. V lost 4 bases, J lost 7 bases, and 9 bases stayed unmatched. This CDR3 has 16 residues. The V gene's germline CDR1 is LNHDA and CDR2 SQIVND (reference sequence). CDR3 amino acids: CASSNHPSGRLNEQFF. CDR3 nucleotide sequence: TGTGCCAGTAGTAACCATCCTAGCGGGAGGTTGAATGAGCAGTTCTTC. The complete variable domain, with remaining parts taken from reference TRBV19 and TRBJ2-1, reads DGGITQSPKYLFRKEGQNVTLSCEQNLNHDAMYWYRQDPGQGLRLIYYSQIVNDFQKGDIAEGYSVSREKKESFPLTVTSAQKNPTAFYLCASSNHPSGRLNEQFFGPGTRLTVL.

There are a few counts of this clone. V and J are TRBV28 and TRBJ1-4; 8 bases match TRBD1. The CDR3 is made up of 15 amino acids. The trim removed 3 bases at V and 10 bases at J, leaving 10 bases unmatched. The V gene's germline CDR1 is MDHEN and CDR2 SYDVKM. As DNA, the CDR3 is TGTGCCAGCAGTTTCTCTACGGGACAGGTTAGAAAACTGTTTTTT. As protein: CASSFSTGQVRKLFF.

V gene TRBV6-4 combines with J gene TRBJ2-1; 10 bases are a match to TRBD2. Germline values: CDR1 MRHNA, CDR2 SNTAGT. V lost 6 bases, J lost 12 bases, and 14 bases stayed unmatched. The CDR3 consists of 15 residues. The CDR3 is CASSPDNIAGGLQFF. The CDR3 DNA reads as TGTGCCAGCAGCCCCGATAACATAGCGGGAGGTTTGCAGTTCTTC.

The rearrangement links TRBV27 to TRBJ2-7; 14 positions match TRBD2. Losses at the gene ends were 8 bases for V and 4 bases for J; bases not matched to a gene: 4. Germline V gene sequence: CDR1 MNHEY, CDR2 SMNVEV (reference sequence). This CDR3 comprises 14 residues. DNA of the CDR3: TGTGCCAGCGGCCGACTAGCGGGAGGGTACGAGCAGTACTTC. Protein product: CASGRLAGGYEQYF.

Written as DNA, the CDR3 is TGTGCCAGCAGTCCGAGGGCGGGGGCCGTCAATGGCTACACCTTC. Its translation is CASSPRAGAVNGYTF. The chain is built from TRBV6-5 and TRBJ1-2; tentatively, D is TRBD1 (6 bases). V was trimmed by 5 bases and J by 6 bases, leaving 19 bases between them. The CDR3 is 15 amino acids. CDR1 is MNHEY and CDR2 is SVGAGI in the germline V gene.

The V and J genes are TRBV9 and TRBJ2-7; 13 nucleotides match TRBD2. The CDR3 loop spans 15 amino acids. Germline values: CDR1 SGDLS, CDR2 YYNGEE. The V gene end was trimmed by 4 bases and the J gene end by 2 bases; junction bases not matched to a gene: 3. In DNA, the CDR3 is TGTGCCAGCAGCCTCGGGACTAGCGGGGCCTACGAGCAGTACTTC. Its protein is CASSLGTSGAYEQYF.

This clone was found once. The chain links TRBV28 to TRBJ2-5, with 7 nucleotides matching TRBD1. J was trimmed by 4 bases and V by 3 bases; bases with no gene match: 5. This CDR3 has 14 residues. Germline assignment: CDR1 MDHEN and CDR2 SYDVKM. The CDR3 loop reads CASSFDRVLETQYF. The CDR3 coding sequence is TGTGCCAGCAGTTTTGACAGGGTCTTAGAGACCCAGTACTTC. The variable domain in full, completed from reference TRBV28 and TRBJ2-5, reads DVKVTQSSRYLVKRTGEKVFLECVQDMDHENMFWYRQDPGLGLRLIYFSYDVKMKEKGDIPEGYSVSREKKERFSLILESASTNQTSMYLCASSFDRVLETQYFGPGTRLLVL.

The V call is TRBV9, the J call TRBJ1-1; a possible D gene is TRBD1 (6 bases). Germline V CDR1 and CDR2: SGDLS, YYNGEE. The CDR3 consists of 15 residues. V lost 1 base and J lost 1, with 11 bases in between. The CDR3 spells CASSVIQGPNTEAFF. CDR3 nucleotide sequence: TGTGCCAGCAGCGTAATCCAGGGGCCGAACACTGAAGCTTTCTTT.

As for this clone: Mismatch with germline at one junction end may stem from a read error. This chain connects TRBV2 to TRBJ1-2, with D possibly matching TRBD1 (6 bases). CDR3 length: 13 amino acids. Germline V gives CDR1 SNHLY, CDR2 FYNNEI. CDR3 loop: CASSEANDRRQGF. DNA of the CDR3: TGTGCCAGCAGTGAAGCGAACGACCGAAGGCAGGGGTTC. The whole variable domain, remainder taken from reference TRBV2 and TRBJ1-2, is EPEVTQTPSHQVTQMGQEVILRCVPISNHLYFYWYRQILGQKVEFLVSFYNNEISEKSEIFDDQFSVERPDGSNFTLKIRSTKLEDSAMYFCASSEANDRRQGFGSGTRLTVV.

This rearrangement joins TRBV7-2 to TRBJ2-1, with D possibly matching TRBD2 (5 bases). Trimming removed 4 bases from V and 5 bases from J, with 12 bases in between. Germline V gene lookup returns CDR1 SGHTA and CDR2 FQGNSA. The CDR3 covers 14 residues. CDR3 amino acids: CASSWRRNDNEQFF. CDR3 coding DNA: TGTGCCAGCAGCTGGAGGAGGAACGACAATGAGCAGTTCTTC.

This chain uses TRBV5-4 with TRBJ2-3, with 14 positions matching TRBD2. V shed 0 bases and J 1 base; nucleotides not matched to a gene: 7. The V gene's germline CDR1 is SGHNT and CDR2 YYREEE (reference sequence). The CDR3 loop spans 19 amino acids. The chain's CDR3 is CASSLGGLAGGPGTDTQYF. Here the CDR3 DNA reads TGTGCCAGCAGCTTGGGAGGACTAGCGGGGGGCCCGGGCACAGATACGCAGTATTTT.

The CDR3: CASSLGGVLNEKLFF. CDR3 in DNA: TGTGCCAGCAGCTTAGGCGGGGTGTTGAATGAAAAACTGTTTTTT. V usage is TRBV7-2 and J usage is TRBJ1-4; D gene unclear. The ends were cut back, 1 base at V and 5 bases at J, with 11 bases in the middle. The CDR3 has 15 residues. Germline-derived CDR1 and CDR2 are SGHTA and FQGNSA.

This rearrangement joins TRBV2 to TRBJ2-2; D gene unclear. Per germline, CDR1 SNHLY and CDR2 FYNNEI. Deletions cut 1 base from V and 4 bases from J, with 10 bases between. This CDR3 spans 15 amino acids. CDR3 region: CASSEVSMTTGELFF. CDR3 coding DNA: TGTGCCAGCAGTGAAGTTAGCATGACCACCGGGGAGCTGTTTTTT.

V and J are TRBV28 and TRBJ2-4; 8 positions match TRBD2. Germline CDR1 reads MDHEN; CDR2 reads SYDVKM. The length of the CDR3 is 15 residues. The V segment lost 10 bases and the J segment 6 bases; nucleotides outside the gene matches: 14. In DNA form, the CDR3 reads TGTGCCACAGGGCCGGGAGGGTTAAGTGGAAACATTCAGTACTTC. This encodes CATGPGGLSGNIQYF.

A remark on this clone: With a much larger clone just one base away, this may be a read error. The CDR3 loop is CASSYAGSYEQYF. In nucleotides, the CDR3 is TGTGCCAGCAGTTACGCGGGGTCCTACGAGCAGTACTTC. The chain is built from TRBV6-2 or TRBV6-3 and TRBJ2-7, with D maybe TRBD2 (6 bases). The ends were cut back, 2 bases at V and 1 base at J, with 6 bases in the middle. There are 13 residues in the CDR3. Germline assignment: CDR1 MNHEY and CDR2 SVGEGT.

The chain is built from TRBV6-9 and TRBJ1-2; no firm D call. The CDR3 length is 12 residues. Germline values: CDR1 MNHGY, CDR2 SVAAGI. V gave up 4 bases and J gave up 6 bases, with 9 bases separating them. The CDR3 sequence: CASSFTGNGYTF. The CDR3 DNA reads TGTGCCAGCAGTTTTACGGGTAATGGCTACACCTTC.

This clone was seen a single time. This chain connects TRBV2 to TRBJ2-5; 8 bases are a match to TRBD2. Germline loops: CDR1 SNHLY, CDR2 FYNNEI. V dropped 3 bases and J dropped 4; count of bases not matched to a gene: 10. The CDR3 has 16 amino acids. CDR3 sequence: CASSELAGSYGETQYF. Here the CDR3 DNA reads TGTGCCAGCAGTGAGCTAGCGGGTTCGTACGGAGAGACCCAGTACTTC.

The V and J genes are TRBV6-1 and TRBJ2-1; 9 positions agree with TRBD2. Germline loops: CDR1 MNHNS, CDR2 SASEGT. There are 17 residues in the CDR3. J was trimmed by 5 bases and V by 0 bases; bases with no gene match: 8. CDR3 nucleotides: TGTGCCAGCAGTGAAGCAGCCAGCGGGAGGACGAACAATGAGCAGTTCTTC. Translated: CASSEAASGRTNNEQFF.

The V and J genes are TRBV29-1 and TRBJ2-1, with D unclear. Germline CDR1 SQVTM, CDR2 ANQGSEA. V was clipped by 4 bases and J by 10 bases, with 11 bases between them. The CDR3 spans 11 residues. The CDR3 DNA is TGCAGCGTTGGGGCAGCAAAAGAGCAGTTCTTC. Amino acid sequence: CSVGAAKEQFF.

The V and J genes are TRBV10-2 and TRBJ2-1; TRBD2 matches 8 bases. Germline values: CDR1 WSHSY, CDR2 SAAADI. CDR3 length: 14 residues. With 7 bases clipped from V and 6 bases from J, the junction kept 8 bases outside the gene matches. CDR3 loop: CASTRESGSNEQFF. CDR3 bases: TGCGCCAGCACTAGGGAAAGCGGGAGCAATGAGCAGTTCTTC.

The chain joins TRBV15 to TRBJ2-1, with 8 bases fitting TRBD2. J gave up 4 bases and V 5 bases, and 7 bases lay outside the gene matches. This CDR3 has 15 amino acids. CDR1 is LNHNV, CDR2 YYDKDF, per germline (reference sequence). The chain's CDR3 is CATSRTREVYNEQFF. DNA for the CDR3: TGTGCCACCAGCCGTACGCGGGAGGTATACAATGAGCAGTTCTTC.

This rearrangement joins TRBV28 to TRBJ1-6; D is unresolved. V was clipped by 5 bases and J by 14 bases, with 19 bases between them. The length of the CDR3 is 14 residues. CDR1 is MDHEN and CDR2 is SYDVKM in the germline V gene. The CDR3 region has the DNA TGTGCCAGCAGTCTTGGAACGCAGGTAGGATCCCTCCACTTT. Amino acids: CASSLGTQVGSLHF.